This T cell receptor (beta chain) was identified during a study of blood T cells in healthy people across ages. The use of a sample-barcoded 5' primer and a J-beta primer mix characterized a second PCR of roughly 6 to 11 cycles. A single record per CDR3 protein comes from TCRdb applying MiXCR to the 5' RACE reads. Of hundreds of thousands of distinct CDR3 sequences listed, roughly 60% were seen once; the top ten hold roughly 20%. Sequenced: blood. The sequence was obtained from a man younger than 45 in good health.

This chain's CDR3 is CASSLLDRYTGELFF. The CDR3 region has the DNA TGTGCCAGCAGTTTATTGGACAGATACACCGGGGAGCTGTTTTTT. V usage is TRBV12-3 or TRBV12-4 and J usage is TRBJ2-2; a weak D match, TRBD1 (6 bases). Trimming pared 2 bases from V and 3 bases from J, leaving 10 bases between. This CDR3 contains 15 residues.